The next 4 T cell receptor beta chains were all read from a single sample in a study of tumor-infiltrating lymphocytes in primary liver carcinoma. Both RNA and DNA were isolated together from about 19-30 mg of bulk tissue that had not been sorted. Total RNA (roughly 540 ng) served as template for TCR beta cDNA synthesis primed by a constant-region primer. Library construction for TCR beta comprised three nested multiplex PCR rounds performed with slightly modified ARM-PCR. The two initial PCR rounds, around 11 cycles each, used TRBV1-TRBV30 forward and C-beta reverse primers. TCRdb processed the multiplex PCR reads anew with MiXCR; each CDR3 protein has one entry. The sample shows about 96,000 distinct CDR3 sequences, approximately 72% of them seen only once. Sequencing was done on a sample of tumor-adjacent normal liver tissue. The receptors come from a man in his forties or fifties with primary liver carcinoma and hepatitis B virus infection.

With respect to this clonotype: This clone may be a read error of a much larger clone one base away. This chain joins TRBV30 and TRBJ2-4; a weak D match, TRBD2 (5 bases). Germline values: CDR1 GTSNPN, CDR2 SVGIG (reference sequence). The length of the CDR3 is 14 residues. The CDR3, as DNA: TGTTCCTGGAGGCCCGGACCAGGCAAAAACATTCAGTACTTC. It yields the protein CSWRPGPGKNIQYF.

This chain uses TRBV4-2 with TRBJ2-4; TRBD2 is a possible D gene (5 bases). The V and J ends lost 0 bases and 9 bases respectively, with 18 bases between them. The germline V gene has CDR1 LGHNA and CDR2 YNFKEQ. CDR3 length equals 16 residues. CDR3 bases: TGTGCCAGCAGCCAAGAATTAGCGAGAGGGCAGGTCATTCAGTACTTC. Its protein product is CASSQELARGQVIQYF.

About this clonotype itself: The CDR3 does not close with the conserved phenylalanine or tryptophan, likely indicating a read error. V usage is TRBV6-1 and J usage is TRBJ2-3, with D tentatively TRBD1 (6 bases). The CDR3 loop spans 15 amino acids. Germline V gene sequence: CDR1 MNHNS, CDR2 SASEGT. Trimming removed 7 bases at V and 1 base at J, with 15 bases between. The CDR3 nucleotides read TGTGCCAGCATTGTCACAGGGTCCGGCACAGATACGCAGTATTAT. It encodes CASIVTGSGTDTQYY.

At least ten counts were recorded for this clonotype. This sequence joins TRBV29-1 and TRBJ2-5, with 11 nucleotides matching TRBD2. V shed 6 bases and J 4 bases; nucleotides not matched to a gene: 10. The CDR3 is 15 residues long. CDR1 and CDR2 (germline): SQVTM, ANQGSEA. CDR3 amino acids: CSVVISGRGRETQYF. Here the CDR3 DNA reads TGCAGCGTCGTAATTAGCGGGAGGGGAAGAGAGACCCAGTACTTC.